This record looks at one TCR beta chain sequence and its context. This sample was included in a study of T cell responses to AZD1222 COVID-19 vaccine. With 3 bases clipped from V and 4 bases from J, the junction kept 6 bases outside the gene matches. This CDR3 comprises 16 residues. From germline, CDR1 is KGHDR and CDR2 SFDVKD. Data came from immunoSEQ multiplex PCR; TCRdb stores just in-frame clones and leaves some out. The sample contains about 92,000 clones, 90% of which appear only once. This specimen was peripheral blood, taken on day 0 of AZD1222 vaccination. The chain joins TRBV24-1 to TRBJ2-3, with 10 bases lining up with TRBD2. This clonotype originated in an adult in good health. The CDR3 loop reads CATSDKAGGPADTQYF. The CDR3 region has the DNA TGTGCCACCAGTGATAAAGCGGGAGGGCCAGCAGATACGCAGTATTTT.